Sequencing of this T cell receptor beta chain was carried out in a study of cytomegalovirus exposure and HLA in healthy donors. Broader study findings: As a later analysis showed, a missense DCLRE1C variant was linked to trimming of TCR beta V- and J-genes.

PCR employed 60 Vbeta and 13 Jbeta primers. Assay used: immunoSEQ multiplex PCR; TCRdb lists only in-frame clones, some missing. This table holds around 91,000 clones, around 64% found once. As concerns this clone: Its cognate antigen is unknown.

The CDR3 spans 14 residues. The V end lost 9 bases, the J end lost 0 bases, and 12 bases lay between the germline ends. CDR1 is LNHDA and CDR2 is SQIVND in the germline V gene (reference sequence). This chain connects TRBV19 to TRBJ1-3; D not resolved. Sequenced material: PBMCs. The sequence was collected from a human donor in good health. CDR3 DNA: TGTGCCAGCTTTGAGGGTTTCTCTGGAAACACCATATATTTT. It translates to CASFEGFSGNTIYF. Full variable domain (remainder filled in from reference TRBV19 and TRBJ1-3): DGGITQSPKYLFRKEGQNVTLSCEQNLNHDAMYWYRQDPGQGLRLIYYSQIVNDFQKGDIAEGYSVSREKKESFPLTVTSAQKNPTAFYLCASFEGFSGNTIYFGEGSWLTVV.